The rows below give T cell receptor beta chains drawn from one sample of a study of metastatic and nonmetastatic thyroid tumors. TCRdb redid the clone calls on the PCR reads using MiXCR. The profile shows around 15,000 clones, 15% to 19% of them singletons. What was sequenced was blood. These receptors were taken from a female donor with papillary thyroid cancer or a benign thyroid nodule (not recorded which). Some clones in this sample may be carry-over from other donors' samples. CDR3s include the opening cysteine and the closing phenylalanine or tryptophan. The D gene is left open where the match is weak. Only some rows state a clone size, as once, few, many or a class for expanded clones.

clone size	D gene	V gene	J gene	CDR3 protein	CDR3 DNA
many	.	TRBV5-6	TRBJ1-6	CASSLDPRTPYNSPLHF	TGTGCCAGCAGCTTAGATCCCCGGACACCTTATAATTCACCCCTCCACTTT
many	.	TRBV10-3	TRBJ2-2	CAIRAYGDPGELFF	TGTGCCATCAGGGCGTATGGGGACCCCGGGGAGCTGTTTTTT
medium-sized	.	TRBV28	TRBJ2-3	CASVGAGGPSSTDTQYF	TGTGCCAGCGTAGGGGCCGGGGGACCTTCTAGCACAGATACGCAGTATTTT
many	TRBD1	TRBV5-6	TRBJ1-4	CASSRTGGMRKLFF	TGTGCCAGCAGCCGGACAGGGGGAATGAGAAAACTGTTTTTT
few	.	TRBV27	TRBJ2-7	CASSQGYEQYF	TGTGCCAGCAGTCAAGGATACGAGCAGTACTTC
few	TRBD2	TRBV6-4	TRBJ2-5	CASSELAGAVETQYF	TGTGCCAGCAGTGAACTAGCGGGAGCGGTGGAGACCCAGTACTTC
many	.	TRBV19	TRBJ2-1	CASSGRYNEQFF	TGTGCCAGTAGCGGACGGTACAATGAGCAGTTCTTC
many	.	TRBV5-1	TRBJ2-7	CASSPRDLSYEQYF	TGCGCCAGCAGCCCCAGGGATCTCTCCTACGAGCAGTACTTC
many	TRBD1	TRBV27	TRBJ1-1	CASSPTGELGAAFF	TGTGCCAGCAGTCCGACAGGGGAATTAGGCGCGGCTTTCTTT
many	TRBD2	TRBV20-1	TRBJ2-1	CSAPLAGARVNEQFF	TGCAGTGCTCCCCTAGCGGGGGCCCGTGTCAATGAGCAGTTCTTC
medium-sized	.	TRBV27	TRBJ2-7	CAGTRDGGSYEQYF	TGTGCCGGCACCCGGGATGGGGGTTCCTACGAGCAGTACTTC
.	.	TRBV24-1	TRBJ1-6	CATWVTWIAEGTFFNSPLHF	TGTGCCACCTGGGTTACTTGGATAGCGGAGGGGACGTTTTTTAATTCACCCCTCCACTTT
many	TRBD1	TRBV3-1	TRBJ1-1	CASSQEWVGDREAAFF	TGTGCCAGCAGCCAAGAATGGGTTGGGGACAGGGAGGCGGCTTTCTTT
many	TRBD2	TRBV9	TRBJ2-1	CASSVSGGLNNEQFF	TGTGCCAGCAGCGTATCGGGGGGGCTAAACAATGAGCAGTTCTTC
.	.	TRBV19	TRBJ1-5	CASRRTYSRNQPQHF	TGTGCCAGTAGACGGACGTACAGTAGGAATCAGCCCCAGCATTTT